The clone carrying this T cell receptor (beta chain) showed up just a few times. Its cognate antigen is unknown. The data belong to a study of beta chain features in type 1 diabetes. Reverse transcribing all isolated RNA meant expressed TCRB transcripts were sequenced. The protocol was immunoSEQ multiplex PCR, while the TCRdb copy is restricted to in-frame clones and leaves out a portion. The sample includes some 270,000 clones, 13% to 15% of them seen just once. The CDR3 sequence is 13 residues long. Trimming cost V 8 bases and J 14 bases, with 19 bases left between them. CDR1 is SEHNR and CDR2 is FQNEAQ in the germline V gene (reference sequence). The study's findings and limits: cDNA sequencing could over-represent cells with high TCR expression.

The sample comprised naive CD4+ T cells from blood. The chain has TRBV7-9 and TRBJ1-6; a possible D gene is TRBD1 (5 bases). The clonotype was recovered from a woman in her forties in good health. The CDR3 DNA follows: TGTGCCAGCTTGCAAGTGGGACTCACCGCCCTCCACTTT. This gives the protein CASLQVGLTALHF.